The 20 T cell receptor beta chains given below trace back to one sample, sequenced in a study of beta chain features in type 1 diabetes. Expressed TCRB transcripts were sequenced, since all the RNA that had been isolated was reverse transcribed. The data were produced by immunoSEQ multiplex PCR, yet TCRdb's version contains in-frame clones alone and is incomplete. This sample has 150,000 to 180,000 clones, with around 10% found just once. Sequencing input: central memory CD4+ T cells from blood. The receptors shown here come from a young man in good health.

This clone was seen only a few times. V is TRBV4-2 and J is TRBJ2-1; D perhaps matches TRBD1 (6 bases). The CDR3 covers 16 residues. Between the trimmed V and J ends, which lost 4 bases and 1 base, there was a span of 14 bases. The V gene's germline CDR1 is LGHNA and CDR2 YNFKEQ. CDR3 region: CASSLEGDRSYNEQFF. In DNA, the CDR3 is TGTGCCAGCAGCCTAGAGGGAGACAGGTCCTACAATGAGCAGTTCTTC.

This clone came up a few times. The genes are TRBV28 and TRBJ1-2; a weak D match, TRBD1 (5 bases). The germline V gene has CDR1 MDHEN and CDR2 SYDVKM. Trimming took off 10 bases at V and 8 bases at J, with 32 bases between the two ends. The CDR3 has 17 amino acids. The CDR3 spells CAIQGLGQATYYGGYTF. In DNA, the CDR3 is TGTGCCATTCAGGGTCTCGGGCAGGCAACCTACTATGGAGGCTACACCTTC.

J is TRBJ2-5 and V is TRBV6-6; perhaps TRBD2 as D (6 bases). Trimming shortened V by 4 bases and J by 2 bases, and 17 bases separated the two germline ends. Germline-derived CDR1 and CDR2 are MNHNY and SVGAGI (reference sequence). There are 16 residues in the CDR3. As DNA, the CDR3 is TGTGCCAGCAGTTGGGTCGGCGGGGCTACTCAAGAGACCCAGTACTTC. Encoded protein: CASSWVGGATQETQYF.

The chain has TRBV5-4 and TRBJ2-1, with 9 positions matching TRBD1. This CDR3 has 16 residues. Germline V gene data show CDR1 as SGHNT and CDR2 as YYREEE (reference sequence). J was trimmed by 6 bases and V by 0 bases; bases with no gene match: 7. CDR3 in amino acids: CASSLAGTGYGNEQFF. In nucleotides, the CDR3 is TGTGCCAGCAGCTTGGCCGGGACAGGGTATGGCAATGAGCAGTTCTTC.

This clone was seen many times. The chain carries TRBV30 and TRBJ1-1, with unresolved D. Germline CDR1 GTSNPN, CDR2 SVGIG (reference sequence). The CDR3 is 12 amino acids. V lost 0 bases and J lost 10, with 12 bases in between. The CDR3 region is CAWSVGRRAAFF. The CDR3, as DNA: TGTGCCTGGAGTGTAGGGCGGAGGGCAGCTTTCTTT.

The chain recombines TRBV5-1 with TRBJ1-5; unclear D gene. The germline gives CDR1 SGHRS, CDR2 YFSETQ. The length of the CDR3 is 15 residues. Trimming shortened V by 0 bases and J by 2 bases, and 9 bases separated the two germline ends. The CDR3 region has the DNA TGCGCCAGCAGCTTGGAATCAGGCGGCAATCAGCCCCAGCATTTT. Its protein product is CASSLESGGNQPQHF. The complete variable domain, with remaining parts taken from reference TRBV5-1 and TRBJ1-5, reads KAGVTQTPRYLIKTRGQQVTLSCSPISGHRSVSWYQQTPGQGLQFLFEYFSETQRNKGNFPGRFSGRQFSNSRSEMNVSTLELGDSALYLCASSLESGGNQPQHFGDGTRLSIL.

This clone was detected many times. The chain uses TRBV7-2 and TRBJ2-3; weak D call: TRBD1 (6 bases). This CDR3 has 14 amino acids. V was trimmed by 3 bases and J by 6 bases, leaving 13 bases between them. Germline values: CDR1 SGHTA, CDR2 FQGNSA. CDR3 bases: TGTGCCAGCAGCTTGGTCAGGGGCGGGGATACGCAGTATTTT. Translating it yields CASSLVRGGDTQYF. Full variable domain (missing parts from reference TRBV7-2 and TRBJ2-3): GAGVSQSPSNKVTEKGKDVELRCDPISGHTALYWYRQSLGQGLEFLIYFQGNSAPDKSGLPSDRFSAERTGGSVSTLTIQRTQQEDSAVYLCASSLVRGGDTQYFGPGTRLTVL.

The J gene is TRBJ2-1, the V gene TRBV5-1; D is ambiguous. The CDR3 contains 14 residues. Between the trimmed V and J ends, which lost 0 bases and 7 bases, there was a span of 11 bases. Looked up from germline, CDR1 is SGHRS and CDR2 is YFSETQ. As DNA, the CDR3 is TGCGCCAGCAGCTTGGGGAGCCAAAAAAATGAGCAGTTCTTC. It yields the protein CASSLGSQKNEQFF.

The sample holds a few counts of this clone. CDR3 DNA sequence: TGTGCCACCAGCAGGGGGTCCTACGAGCAGTACTTC. As protein: CATSRGSYEQYF. The chain couples TRBV15 to TRBJ2-5; no reliable D call. The DNA end favors TRBJ2-7, so the J call may be wrong. Germline V gene data show CDR1 as LNHNV and CDR2 as YYDKDF (reference sequence). The length of the CDR3 is 12 residues.

The V gene is TRBV11-3, the J gene TRBJ2-1, with 7 bases that match TRBD2. Trimming cost V 0 bases and J 9 bases; bases outside gene matches: 5. From germline, CDR1 is SGHNT and CDR2 YENEEA. This CDR3 contains 14 residues. CDR3 sequence reads: CASSLEAGRAEQFF. For the CDR3, the DNA is TGTGCCAGCAGCTTAGAGGCAGGGAGGGCTGAGCAGTTCTTC.

This sequence joins TRBV5-4 and TRBJ1-1; 9 nucleotides align to TRBD1. After removal of 4 bases from V and 0 bases from J, the junction contained 7 bases not matched to a gene. Germline V lookup: CDR1 SGHNT, CDR2 YYREEE (reference sequence). The CDR3 covers 16 residues. CDR3 sequence reads: CASSPKGDRVNTEAFF. The CDR3 region has the DNA TGTGCCAGCAGCCCCAAGGGGGACAGGGTGAACACTGAAGCTTTCTTT. Looking up the rest from reference TRBV5-4 and TRBJ1-1 gives the full variable domain: ETGVTQSPTHLIKTRGQQVTLRCSSQSGHNTVSWYQQALGQGPQFIFQYYREEENGRGNFPPRFSGLQFPNYSSELNVNALELDDSALYLCASSPKGDRVNTEAFFGQGTRLTVV.

There are a few counts of this clone. The chain couples TRBV7-2 to TRBJ2-7, with D unclear. CDR1 and CDR2 from the germline V gene are SGHTA and FQGNSA. The CDR3 has 13 residues. The V gene lost 2 bases and the J gene lost 6 bases, with 11 bases spanning the gap. CDR3 residues: CASSLYTASEQYF. Here the CDR3 DNA reads TGTGCCAGCAGCTTATACACCGCTAGCGAGCAGTACTTC.

The chain is built from TRBV7-2 and TRBJ2-7; D unclear. The CDR3 runs 12 residues. V shed 5 bases and J shed 4 bases, with 9 bases lying between them. Germline V gene data show CDR1 as SGHTA and CDR2 as FQGNSA. The CDR3 reads CASSPSPYEQYF. The CDR3 region has the DNA TGTGCCAGCAGCCCCTCCCCGTACGAGCAGTACTTC.

This clone has just one count. The genes are TRBV27 and TRBJ2-5; TRBD2 matches at 13 bases. The CDR3 is made up of 18 amino acids. Germline CDR1 reads MNHEY; CDR2 reads SMNVEV (reference sequence). The junction had 9 bases not matched to a gene; V was cut back by 4 bases and J by 1 base. The CDR3 is CASSSRLAGGGTQETQYF. CDR3 sequence (DNA): TGTGCCAGCAGTTCTAGACTAGCGGGAGGAGGGACCCAAGAGACCCAGTACTTC.

In this sample, this clone turned up a few times. The rearrangement joins TRBV7-9 to TRBJ2-1; TRBD1 matches at 9 bases. This CDR3 contains 15 residues. The germline V gene encodes CDR1 SEHNR and CDR2 FQNEAQ (reference sequence). The ends lost 5 bases at V and 4 bases at J; junction bases unmatched: 6. As DNA, the CDR3 is TGTGCCAGCAGCAGGGACAGGGCGCTGTACAATGAGCAGTTCTTC. This codes for CASSRDRALYNEQFF. Full variable domain (missing parts from reference TRBV7-9 and TRBJ2-1): DTGVSQNPRHKITKRGQNVTFRCDPISEHNRLYWYRQTLGQGPEFLTYFQNEAQLEKSRLLSDRFSAERPKGSFSTLEIQRTEQGDSAMYLCASSRDRALYNEQFFGPGTRLTVL.

This clone was observed a few times. The chain joins TRBV29-1 to TRBJ2-1; perhaps TRBD1 as D (7 bases). V lost 2 bases to trimming and J lost 7 bases, with 18 bases between them. Germline CDR1 reads SQVTM; CDR2 reads ANQGSEA. The CDR3 spans 15 residues. The CDR3 DNA reads as TGCAGCGTTGAACACCAGGGGGGTATCTTAAATGAGCAGTTCTTC. Translation: CSVEHQGGILNEQFF.

This clone has at least ten counts. The CDR3: CSVRRGIRADGTGNTIYF. CDR3 DNA sequence: TGCAGCGTGCGCCGTGGGATCCGGGCCGACGGTACTGGAAACACCATATATTTT. This sequence joins TRBV29-1 and TRBJ1-3; D gene uncertain. CDR3 size: 18 residues. CDR1 SQVTM and CDR2 ANQGSEA come from the germline V gene. With 6 bases removed from V and 2 bases from J, the gap between germline ends came to 26 bases.

This clone was picked up a small number of times. This chain uses TRBV7-8 with TRBJ2-7, with unresolved D. This CDR3 comprises 17 residues. Trimming removed 6 bases from V and 5 bases from J, with 26 bases in between. CDR1 is SGHVS and CDR2 is FQNEAQ in the germline V gene. The CDR3 spells CASRPTSLLISPHEQYF. The CDR3 DNA sequence: TGTGCCAGCAGACCAACCTCTCTACTGATCTCACCGCACGAGCAGTACTTC.

This clone was detected a few times. The gene calls are TRBV4-3 and TRBJ2-7; perhaps TRBD2 as D (5 bases). V was cut by 0 bases and J by 2 bases, with 14 bases left in between. In germline, CDR1 is LGHNA, CDR2 YSLEER. This CDR3 contains 16 residues. The CDR3: CASSQDPYGVTYEQYF. The CDR3 region has the DNA TGCGCCAGCAGCCAAGACCCTTACGGGGTAACCTACGAGCAGTACTTC.

This rearrangement joins TRBV14 to TRBJ1-2; D might be TRBD1 (6 bases). The CDR3 loop spans 13 amino acids. CDR1 and CDR2 from the germline V gene are SGHDN and FVKESK. Trimming removed 4 bases at V and 4 bases at J, with 10 bases between. CDR3 loop: CASSRRTVYGYTF. CDR3 nucleotide sequence: TGTGCCAGCAGCCGAAGGACAGTCTATGGCTACACCTTC.